Each of the 28 T cell receptor beta chains below was sequenced from the same sample in a study of shared clonotypes between healthy human individuals. TCRdb's copy holds only in-frame clones and misses some; the assay was immunoSEQ multiplex PCR. In the table there are hundreds of thousands of clones, 90% to 95% of which are singletons. In the naive CD8 group, cells lacked CD45RO and were positively selected for CCR7, so terminally differentiated effector memory CD45RA+ cells were left out. Sequencing input: naive CD8+ T cells sorted from blood. Receptors originate from a man aged 25 to 40 in good health.

This clone was seen only a few times. The chain couples TRBV28 to TRBJ2-3; D call uncertain. V dropped 4 bases and J dropped 15 bases, with 17 bases sitting between them. Germline assignment: CDR1 MDHEN and CDR2 SYDVKM. This CDR3 contains 12 residues. DNA for the CDR3: TGTGCCAGCAGTTGGTCCCCCCTCTTGCTTTATTTT. This sequence encodes CASSWSPLLLYF.

This rearrangement joins TRBV5-1 to TRBJ2-7; D is perhaps TRBD2 (6 bases). CDR1 and CDR2 from the germline V gene are SGHRS and YFSETQ. The V end was cut by 3 bases, the J end by 3 bases, with 16 bases between. This CDR3 is built from 15 residues. The CDR3 region is CASSWAGGNVYEQYF. In DNA form, the CDR3 reads TGCGCCAGCAGCTGGGCTGGGGGGAATGTCTACGAGCAGTACTTC.

V is TRBV27 and J is TRBJ2-3; perhaps TRBD2 as D (5 bases). Germline V gives CDR1 MNHEY, CDR2 SMNVEV (reference sequence). The V end lost 5 bases, the J end lost 0 bases, and 21 bases lay between the germline ends. CDR3 size: 18 residues. The CDR3 region is CASSPIPLSSPSTDTQYF. The CDR3 DNA follows: TGTGCCAGCAGTCCAATCCCCCTATCTAGCCCTAGCACAGATACGCAGTATTTT.

The chain joins TRBV14 to TRBJ2-7; TRBD2 is a possible D gene (6 bases). V was pared by 2 bases and J by 0 bases, with 17 bases between. The CDR3 is made up of 17 amino acids. CDR1 and CDR2 (germline): SGHDN, FVKESK. CDR3 sequence: CASSQSYRDLSSYEQYF. DNA of the CDR3: TGTGCCAGCAGCCAAAGTTATCGGGACTTGAGCTCCTACGAGCAGTACTTC. Full variable domain (remainder filled in from reference TRBV14 and TRBJ2-7): EAGVTQFPSHSVIEKGQTVTLRCDPISGHDNLYWYRRVMGKEIKFLLHFVKESKQDESGMPNNRFLAERTGGTYSTLKVQPAELEDSGVYFCASSQSYRDLSSYEQYFGPGTRLTVT.

The gene calls are TRBV2 and TRBJ2-7; the match to TRBD1 covers 7 bases. The CDR3 sequence is 15 residues long. Germline V gene data show CDR1 as SNHLY and CDR2 as FYNNEI. V lost 7 bases, J lost 2 bases, and 11 bases stayed unmatched. CDR3 nucleotide sequence: TGTGCCAGCACCGACCGGGACAGCGCGCCCTACGAGCAGTACTTC. Amino acid sequence: CASTDRDSAPYEQYF.

This clone was recorded only once. V is TRBV27 and J is TRBJ2-2, with TRBD1 matching 7 bases. The CDR3 extends over 12 amino acids. The junction had 1 base not matched to a gene; V was cut back by 10 bases and J by 2 bases. The germline CDR1 and CDR2 sequences are MNHEY and SMNVEV (reference sequence). CDR3 residues: CATGGNTGELFF. In DNA, the CDR3 is TGTGCCACAGGGGGTAACACCGGGGAGCTGTTTTTT.

This chain connects TRBV7-2 to TRBJ2-7; 9 nucleotides line up with TRBD2. There are 14 residues in the CDR3. Per germline, CDR1 SGHTA and CDR2 FQGNSA. Trimming at V came to 2 bases and at J to 3 bases, leaving 2 bases not matched to a gene. This chain's CDR3 is CASSLLAGIYEQYF. The CDR3 nucleotides read TGTGCCAGCAGCTTACTAGCGGGAATCTACGAGCAGTACTTC.

The rearrangement uses TRBV29-1 and TRBJ1-1; D might be TRBD1 (6 bases). The germline V gene has CDR1 SQVTM and CDR2 ANQGSEA. With 7 bases removed from V and 1 base from J, the gap between germline ends came to 7 bases. CDR3 length: 11 residues. The CDR3 loop reads CSARGNTEAFF. CDR3 DNA sequence: TGCAGCGCCAGGGGGAACACTGAAGCTTTCTTT.

This chain links TRBV29-1 with TRBJ2-4, with TRBD2 as a possible D gene (6 bases). Deletions cut 6 bases from V and 9 bases from J, with 18 bases between. This CDR3 has 13 amino acids. Per the germline V gene, CDR1 is SQVTM and CDR2 is ANQGSEA. Here the CDR3 DNA reads TGCAGCGTCCAACTCGCTTACGGGGGCATTCAGTACTTC. This translates into CSVQLAYGGIQYF.

This chain uses TRBV28 with TRBJ1-3; D is unresolved. Trimming removed 3 bases at V and 0 bases at J, with 15 bases between. The CDR3 covers 17 residues. Germline lookup yields CDR1 MDHEN and CDR2 SYDVKM. The CDR3 coding sequence is TGTGCCAGCAGTTTTTCCCCGATGAGAGGCTCTGGAAACACCATATATTTT. It translates to CASSFSPMRGSGNTIYF.

The gene calls are TRBV7-2 and TRBJ2-7; 8 bases align to TRBD2. The junction had 5 bases not matched to a gene; V was cut back by 5 bases and J by 2 bases. Germline V lookup: CDR1 SGHTA, CDR2 FQGNSA. The CDR3 loop spans 14 amino acids. In nucleotides, the CDR3 is TGTGCCAGCAGCACGGGAGGGCTAGCCTACGAGCAGTACTTC. Protein sequence: CASSTGGLAYEQYF.

V usage is TRBV2 and J usage is TRBJ2-7; D is undetermined. V shed 4 bases and J shed 2 bases, with 12 bases lying between them. The CDR3 runs 14 residues. Germline values: CDR1 SNHLY, CDR2 FYNNEI. DNA of the CDR3: TGTGCCAGCAGTGGCACAGTCGAAGCCTACGAGCAGTACTTC. Protein: CASSGTVEAYEQYF. Full variable domain (missing parts from reference TRBV2 and TRBJ2-7): EPEVTQTPSHQVTQMGQEVILRCVPISNHLYFYWYRQILGQKVEFLVSFYNNEISEKSEIFDDQFSVERPDGSNFTLKIRSTKLEDSAMYFCASSGTVEAYEQYFGPGTRLTVT.

V and J are TRBV27 and TRBJ2-5, with 13 bases fitting TRBD2. The CDR3 has 16 residues. The germline V gene has CDR1 MNHEY and CDR2 SMNVEV (reference sequence). Trimming removed 6 bases from V and 5 bases from J; junction bases left unmatched: 9. This CDR3 reads CASSPLTSGREETQYF. DNA for the CDR3: TGTGCCAGCAGCCCCCTTACTAGCGGGAGGGAGGAGACCCAGTACTTC.

This sequence joins TRBV6-6 and TRBJ1-5; tentative D call: TRBD1 (6 bases). The length of the CDR3 is 15 residues. The V gene's germline CDR1 is MNHNY and CDR2 SVGAGI (reference sequence). The V gene lost 6 bases and the J gene lost 0 bases, with 12 bases spanning the gap. Here the CDR3 DNA reads TGTGCCAGCAGCCAGGACAGATATAGCAATCAGCCCCAGCATTTT. The encoded protein is CASSQDRYSNQPQHF.

V is TRBV7-2 and J is TRBJ2-5, with TRBD1 matching over 11 bases. CDR1 SGHTA and CDR2 FQGNSA come from the germline V gene. V shed 8 bases, J shed 5 bases, and the junction held 4 bases outside the gene matches. CDR3 size: 13 residues. The CDR3 is CASRTGGGETQYF. The CDR3 DNA reads TGTGCCAGCCGGACAGGGGGCGGTGAGACCCAGTACTTC.

The gene calls are TRBV7-9 and TRBJ1-2; possible D gene TRBD1, 5 bases. V lost 7 bases to trimming and J lost 4 bases, with 19 bases between them. CDR1 and CDR2 (germline): SEHNR, FQNEAQ (reference sequence). The CDR3 length is 15 residues. The CDR3 loop is CASTILGGVLYGYTF. The CDR3 DNA reads as TGTGCCAGCACCATCCTGGGGGGGGTCCTCTATGGCTACACCTTC.

The rearrangement links TRBV6-5 to TRBJ2-5, with D perhaps TRBD2 (5 bases). Trimming removed 7 bases at V and 5 bases at J, with 8 bases between. CDR3 length: 11 amino acids. CDR1 and CDR2 (germline): MNHEY, SVGAGI. CDR3 nucleotide sequence: TGTGCCAGCACCTTAGCGGAGACCCAGTACTTC. Translated: CASTLAETQYF.

This clone was seen just once. The genes are TRBV5-4 and TRBJ2-7; no clear D gene. The CDR3 length is 14 residues. Per the germline V gene, CDR1 is SGHNT and CDR2 is YYREEE (reference sequence). The ends were cut back, 2 bases at V and 5 bases at J, with 14 bases in the middle. The CDR3 loop is CASSFSSMTDEQYF. CDR3 DNA: TGTGCCAGCAGCTTCTCTTCTATGACCGACGAGCAGTACTTC.

The chain couples TRBV7-9 to TRBJ1-1; no clear D. V shed 2 bases and J shed 8 bases, with 9 bases lying between them. Per the germline V gene, CDR1 is SEHNR and CDR2 is FQNEAQ (reference sequence). The CDR3 covers 12 residues. The CDR3 DNA sequence: TGTGCCAGCAGCTTAATCTGGCTAGAAGCTTTCTTT. Translating gives CASSLIWLEAFF.

This sequence joins TRBV7-9 and TRBJ1-2, with D maybe TRBD1 (5 bases). V lost 3 bases, J lost 0 bases, and 8 bases lay in between. Germline V gives CDR1 SEHNR, CDR2 FQNEAQ (reference sequence). The CDR3 length is 14 residues. This CDR3 is CASSLGQTNYGYTF. CDR3 nucleotide sequence: TGTGCCAGCAGCTTGGGGCAGACTAACTATGGCTACACCTTC.

V usage is TRBV27 and J usage is TRBJ2-7, with 12 bases fitting TRBD2. CDR1 and CDR2 from the germline V gene are MNHEY and SMNVEV (reference sequence). The CDR3 covers 15 residues. V shed 5 bases and J 3 bases; nucleotides not matched to a gene: 5. The CDR3 DNA reads TGTGCCAGCAGTGAGACTAGCGGGAGTAACTACGAGCAGTACTTC. Translating gives CASSETSGSNYEQYF.

The chain couples TRBV7-9 to TRBJ2-2; perhaps TRBD2 as D (6 bases). CDR3 length: 16 residues. CDR1 and CDR2 (germline): SEHNR, FQNEAQ (reference sequence). V gave up 0 bases and J gave up 7 bases, with 15 bases separating them. The CDR3, as DNA: TGTGCCAGCAGCTTAGCGCCCCGGGAGTCGATCGGGGAGCTGTTTTTT. Its protein product is CASSLAPRESIGELFF.

The chain has TRBV28 and TRBJ2-7; tentatively, D is TRBD2 (6 bases). Per the germline V gene, CDR1 is MDHEN and CDR2 is SYDVKM. Trimming took 6 bases from V and 0 from J, leaving 15 bases between them. This CDR3 region has 15 residues. DNA of the CDR3: TGTGCCAGCAGCACAATAGCGGCAGCCTCCTACGAGCAGTACTTC. Translation: CASSTIAAASYEQYF. Together with reference TRBV28 and TRBJ2-7, the CDR3 gives the full variable domain: DVKVTQSSRYLVKRTGEKVFLECVQDMDHENMFWYRQDPGLGLRLIYFSYDVKMKEKGDIPEGYSVSREKKERFSLILESASTNQTSMYLCASSTIAAASYEQYFGPGTRLTVT.

V is TRBV28 and J is TRBJ2-7, with D possibly being TRBD1 or TRBD2 (5 bases each). This CDR3 has 13 residues. Trimming pared 4 bases from V and 4 bases from J, leaving 11 bases between. Germline V gene lookup returns CDR1 MDHEN and CDR2 SYDVKM. The CDR3 region has the DNA TGTGCCAGCAGTTCTGGGACCGAATACGAGCAGTACTTC. Translating it yields CASSSGTEYEQYF.

J is TRBJ1-2 and V is TRBV6-5; D might be TRBD1 (5 bases). Germline V gene data show CDR1 as MNHEY and CDR2 as SVGAGI. Trimming stripped 2 bases from V and 6 bases from J, with 19 bases between. This CDR3 comprises 16 residues. The CDR3 DNA reads as TGTGCCAGCAGTTACGGATCGTCGACGAAGGGGCATGGCTACACCTTC. This sequence encodes CASSYGSSTKGHGYTF.

The gene calls are TRBV6-1 and TRBJ2-7; D unresolved. V shed 0 bases and J shed 6 bases, with 9 bases lying between them. Germline values: CDR1 MNHNS, CDR2 SASEGT. CDR3 length: 13 residues. The chain's CDR3 is CASSEARGREQYF. The DNA for the CDR3 is TGTGCCAGCAGTGAAGCCCGTGGGCGCGAGCAGTACTTC.

V is TRBV6-4 and J is TRBJ2-1, with 7 bases identical to TRBD2. J lost 6 bases, V lost 0 bases, and 17 bases had no gene match. Germline CDR1 MRHNA, CDR2 SNTAGT. The CDR3 runs to 19 residues. The CDR3 region has the DNA TGTGCCAGCAGTGACTCTGTGGGAGGGCCTCTTCCCTCCCCCAATGAGCAGTTCTTC. Translated: CASSDSVGGPLPSPNEQFF.

The chain uses TRBV21-1 and TRBJ2-1; TRBD2 is taken as the D call from the table, unchecked against the DNA. TRBV21-1 is reported as a pseudogene. This CDR3 region has 15 residues. CDR3 loop: CASSKVPSAYNEQFF. The CDR3 region has the DNA TGTGCCAGCAGCAAAGTTCCTAGCGCTTACAATGAGCAGTTCTTC.